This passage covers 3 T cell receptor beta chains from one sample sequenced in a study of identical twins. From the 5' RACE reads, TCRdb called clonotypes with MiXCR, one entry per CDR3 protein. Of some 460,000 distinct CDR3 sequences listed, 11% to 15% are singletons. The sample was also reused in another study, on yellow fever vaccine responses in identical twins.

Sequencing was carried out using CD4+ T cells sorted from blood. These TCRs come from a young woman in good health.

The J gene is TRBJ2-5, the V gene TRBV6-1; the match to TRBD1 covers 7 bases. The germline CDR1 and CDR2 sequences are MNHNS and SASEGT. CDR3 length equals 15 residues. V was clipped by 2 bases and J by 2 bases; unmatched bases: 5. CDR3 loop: CASSETLGQQETQYF. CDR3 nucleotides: TGTGCCAGCAGTGAAACATTGGGACAGCAAGAGACCCAGTACTTC.

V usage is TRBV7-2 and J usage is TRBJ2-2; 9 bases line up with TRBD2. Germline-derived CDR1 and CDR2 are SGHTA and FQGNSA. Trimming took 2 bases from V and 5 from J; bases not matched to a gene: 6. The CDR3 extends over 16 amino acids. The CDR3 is CASSLSGRRGTGELFF. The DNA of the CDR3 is TGTGCCAGCAGCTTAAGCGGGAGGAGGGGGACCGGGGAGCTGTTTTTT.

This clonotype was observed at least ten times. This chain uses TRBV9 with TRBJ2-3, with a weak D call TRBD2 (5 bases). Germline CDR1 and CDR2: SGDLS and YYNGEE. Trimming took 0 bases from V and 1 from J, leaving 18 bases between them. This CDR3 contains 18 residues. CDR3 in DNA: TGTGCCAGCAGCGTAGCTTGGGAGCTTCTTGGGGGCACAGATACGCAGTATTTT. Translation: CASSVAWELLGGTDTQYF.